Below, 30 T cell receptor beta chains from the same sample are listed, as sequenced in a study of cytomegalovirus exposure and HLA in healthy donors (TCRdb year 2017). The library came from the immunoSEQ multiplex PCR assay. A mixture of 60 forward primers for TCR Vbeta segments and 13 reverse primers for TCR Jbeta segments was used in the multiplex PCR. TCRdb re-hosts the immuneACCESS table, in-frame sequences only. Its copies lack some clones; in the studies checked, an unresolved V gene accounts for under half of them, and the cause for the rest is not known. Across this sample there are about 89,000 clones, with 67% seen only once. 2.1% of the sample comes from the top ten. Material: PBMCs. The receptors stem from a man aged 30 to 39 in good health and CMV-seronegative.

V and J are TRBV19 and TRBJ1-6; 9 nucleotides match TRBD1. Germline loops: CDR1 LNHDA, CDR2 SQIVND (reference sequence). The V and J ends lost 6 bases and 13 bases, in that order; junction bases with no gene match: 10. CDR3 length: 14 amino acids. The CDR3 sequence is CASRTDRGSGPLHF. CDR3 nucleotides: TGTGCCAGTAGAACCGACAGGGGGTCCGGTCCCCTCCACTTT.

This clone counts as medium-sized (0.01 to 0.1%). The chain carries TRBV19 and TRBJ1-4; D is perhaps TRBD1 (5 bases). The CDR3 has 13 residues. Germline V gives CDR1 LNHDA, CDR2 SQIVND (reference sequence). Deletions cut 6 bases from V and 11 bases from J, with 16 bases between. CDR3 in DNA: TGTGCCAGTAGCCTCCGGACACAAAGGAAACTGTTTTTT. It translates to CASSLRTQRKLFF. Combining the CDR3 with reference TRBV19 and TRBJ1-4 gives the whole variable domain DGGITQSPKYLFRKEGQNVTLSCEQNLNHDAMYWYRQDPGQGLRLIYYSQIVNDFQKGDIAEGYSVSREKKESFPLTVTSAQKNPTAFYLCASSLRTQRKLFFGSGTQLSVL.

This clone has more than one count but fewer than ten. Germline and junction disagree at one end, which may indicate a read error. The rearrangement joins TRBV10-3 to TRBJ2-7, with 7 bases lining up with TRBD1. The germline V gene encodes CDR1 ENHRY and CDR2 SYGVKD. The CDR3 runs 14 residues. CDR3 DNA sequence: TGTGCCATCAGTGAGTTAGAGGCAGGGGGTTCCGCAGACTTC. It specifies CAISELEAGGSADF.

The J gene is TRBJ1-1, the V gene TRBV6-5; TRBD1 aligns across 7 bases. Losses at the gene ends were 0 bases for V and 7 bases for J; bases not matched to a gene: 8. This CDR3 contains 15 residues. Germline V gene sequence: CDR1 MNHEY, CDR2 SVGAGI. The CDR3 is CASSYSKGARGEAFF. In DNA form, the CDR3 reads TGTGCCAGCAGTTACTCGAAGGGGGCTCGTGGTGAAGCTTTCTTT.

The chain joins TRBV4-3 to TRBJ2-3; 11 bases are shared with TRBD2. Germline V gene sequence: CDR1 LGHNA, CDR2 YSLEER. The CDR3 runs 19 residues. The V segment lost 0 bases and the J segment 6 bases; nucleotides outside the gene matches: 14. The CDR3 DNA reads TGCGCCAGCAGCCAAGAAGTGTCCTACCCTAGCGGGGGGCGTGATACGCAGTATTTT. It specifies CASSQEVSYPSGGRDTQYF.

The V gene is TRBV6-5, the J gene TRBJ1-5; a possible D gene is TRBD1 (6 bases). V was pared by 2 bases and J by 0 bases, with 11 bases between. Per germline, CDR1 MNHEY and CDR2 SVGAGI. The CDR3 loop spans 16 amino acids. CDR3 nucleotide sequence: TGTGCCAGCAGTTACACGGCGACAGGTAGCAATCAGCCCCAGCATTTT. It encodes CASSYTATGSNQPQHF.

This clone came up once. This sequence joins TRBV19 and TRBJ1-5, with D unclear. Trimming stripped 3 bases from V and 5 bases from J, with 17 bases between. CDR1 and CDR2 (germline): LNHDA, SQIVND (reference sequence). The CDR3 spans 16 residues. The DNA of the CDR3 is TGTGCCAGTAGTATCAGAGACGGCCGGCGGCATCAGCCCCAGCATTTT. Residues: CASSIRDGRRHQPQHF.

The genes are TRBV19 and TRBJ2-1; the match to TRBD2 covers 7 bases. CDR1 is LNHDA, CDR2 SQIVND, per germline (reference sequence). The CDR3 extends over 14 amino acids. J gave up 1 base and V 7 bases, and 4 bases lay outside the gene matches. The CDR3 nucleotides read TGTGCCAGTACCTTAGCGGGTTCCTACAATGAGCAGTTCTTC. As protein: CASTLAGSYNEQFF.

The gene calls are TRBV5-6 and TRBJ2-5; possibly TRBD1 for D (7 bases). Trimming took 0 bases from V and 0 from J, leaving 12 bases between them. Germline loops: CDR1 SGHDT, CDR2 YYEEEE. The CDR3 is made up of 16 amino acids. The CDR3 nucleotides read TGTGCCAGCAGCTTGGGAGGGGGCGGGGACCAAGAGACCCAGTACTTC. Translated: CASSLGGGGDQETQYF.

The chain uses TRBV6-5 and TRBJ1-2; 8 bases are shared with TRBD1. The junction had 12 bases not matched to a gene; V was cut back by 4 bases and J by 8 bases. Germline assignment: CDR1 MNHEY and CDR2 SVGAGI. The length of the CDR3 is 15 residues. This CDR3 reads CASSSFGTGVLGYTF. CDR3 nucleotides: TGTGCCAGCAGTTCCTTCGGGACAGGCGTTTTAGGCTACACCTTC.

The genes are TRBV5-1 and TRBJ2-3; 10 bases match TRBD2. The CDR3 runs to 16 residues. The germline CDR1 and CDR2 sequences are SGHRS and YFSETQ. V gave up 1 base and J gave up 6 bases; unmatched junction bases: 8. The CDR3 sequence: CASSLKAGGSVDTQYF. DNA of the CDR3: TGCGCCAGCAGCTTGAAAGCGGGAGGGTCCGTGGATACGCAGTATTTT. The whole variable domain, remainder taken from reference TRBV5-1 and TRBJ2-3, is KAGVTQTPRYLIKTRGQQVTLSCSPISGHRSVSWYQQTPGQGLQFLFEYFSETQRNKGNFPGRFSGRQFSNSRSEMNVSTLELGDSALYLCASSLKAGGSVDTQYFGPGTRLTVL.

The sample holds a few counts of this clone. The rearrangement uses TRBV6-5 and TRBJ1-4; D is possibly TRBD1 (5 bases). The germline CDR1 and CDR2 sequences are MNHEY and SVGAGI. The V end was cut by 5 bases, the J end by 7 bases, with 8 bases between. The CDR3 totals 12 residues. The CDR3 reads CASSITGEKLFF. As DNA, the CDR3 is TGTGCCAGCAGTATTACAGGTGAAAAACTGTTTTTT.

This clone was picked up a small number of times. V usage is TRBV30 and J usage is TRBJ2-7; 10 nucleotides line up with TRBD1. V lost 2 bases, J lost 5 bases, and 6 bases stayed unmatched. Germline V gene sequence: CDR1 GTSNPN, CDR2 SVGIG (reference sequence). The CDR3 is 14 amino acids. This CDR3 is CAWSTGQGSHEQYF. The CDR3 nucleotides read TGTGCCTGGAGTACGGGACAGGGGAGTCACGAGCAGTACTTC.

The chain employs TRBV2 and TRBJ2-7; D is ambiguous. Germline V gene data show CDR1 as SNHLY and CDR2 as FYNNEI. The CDR3 runs 11 residues. V lost 6 bases and J 6 bases, leaving 9 bases between the germline ends. CDR3 loop: CASRWAVEQYF. For the CDR3, the DNA is TGTGCCAGCAGGTGGGCAGTCGAGCAGTACTTC.

This clone was detected only a few times. This chain uses TRBV9 with TRBJ2-1; 10 nucleotides line up with TRBD2. Germline V gives CDR1 SGDLS, CDR2 YYNGEE. This CDR3 is built from 15 residues. V lost 0 bases, J lost 7 bases, and 4 bases stayed unmatched. CDR3 sequence: CASSVASGRVNEQFF. In nucleotides, the CDR3 is TGTGCCAGCAGCGTAGCTAGCGGGAGAGTAAATGAGCAGTTCTTC. The whole variable domain, filled in from reference TRBV9 and TRBJ2-1, reads DSGVTQTPKHLITATGQRVTLRCSPRSGDLSVYWYQQSLDQGLQFLIQYYNGEERAKGNILERFSAQQFPDLHSELNLSSLELGDSALYFCASSVASGRVNEQFFGPGTRLTVL.

This clone was detected only a few times. CDR3 DNA: TGTGCCAGCAGCGTAGGCGGCGGGACAGGGTGGGACGAGCAGTACTTC. Protein product: CASSVGGGTGWDEQYF. The chain joins TRBV9 to TRBJ2-7; 9 nucleotides align to TRBD1. The CDR3 is made up of 16 amino acids. The V and J ends lost 0 bases and 5 bases, in that order; junction bases with no gene match: 9. CDR1 is SGDLS and CDR2 is YYNGEE in the germline V gene. Full variable domain (outside the CDR3, taken from reference TRBV9 and TRBJ2-7): DSGVTQTPKHLITATGQRVTLRCSPRSGDLSVYWYQQSLDQGLQFLIQYYNGEERAKGNILERFSAQQFPDLHSELNLSSLELGDSALYFCASSVGGGTGWDEQYFGPGTRLTVT.

The chain has TRBV7-3 and TRBJ1-1; TRBD1 is a possible D gene (6 bases). The V and J ends lost 5 bases and 1 base respectively, with 8 bases between them. This CDR3 region has 13 residues. The germline gives CDR1 SGHTA, CDR2 FQGTGA. CDR3 sequence (DNA): TGTGCCAGCAGCCGGGGACAGAACACTGAAGCTTTCTTT. It translates to CASSRGQNTEAFF.

The chain uses TRBV5-6 and TRBJ2-7, with no clear D. Germline V CDR1 and CDR2: SGHDT, YYEEEE. V lost 4 bases and J lost 4, with 6 bases in between. The CDR3 has 11 residues. The CDR3 is CASSTQYEQYF. CDR3 DNA: TGTGCCAGCAGCACCCAGTACGAGCAGTACTTC.

The CDR3 reads CASSPNRDRVNTEAFF. DNA for the CDR3: TGTGCCAGCTCACCAAATCGGGACAGGGTGAACACTGAAGCTTTCTTT. V gene TRBV18 combines with J gene TRBJ1-1, with 9 bases fitting TRBD1. J lost 0 bases, V lost 2 bases, and 4 bases had no gene match. CDR1 KGHSH and CDR2 LQKENI come from the germline V gene. The CDR3 length is 16 residues.

V gene TRBV6-1 combines with J gene TRBJ2-7; 7 nucleotides agree with TRBD1. From germline, CDR1 is MNHNS and CDR2 SASEGT. J gave up 4 bases and V 3 bases, and 9 bases lay outside the gene matches. This CDR3 is 15 amino acids long. The CDR3 DNA reads TGTGCCAGCAGTGATAATCAGGGGGTAATGTACGAGCAGTACTTC. Encoded protein: CASSDNQGVMYEQYF.

The chain's CDR3 is CASSRTGVETQYF. The CDR3 bases are TGTGCCAGCAGCCGAACGGGGGTGGAGACCCAGTACTTC. The V and J genes are TRBV11-3 and TRBJ2-5; a possible D gene is TRBD2 (6 bases). Trimming left V 5 bases short and J 5 bases short, with 12 bases between. Germline V CDR1 and CDR2: SGHNT, YENEEA. The CDR3 runs 13 residues. The full variable domain, in which reference TRBV11-3 and TRBJ2-5 provide the parts outside the CDR3, is EAGVVQSPRYKIIEKKQPVAFWCNPISGHNTLYWYLQNLGQGPELLIRYENEEAVDDSQLPKDRFSAERLKGVDSTLKIQPAELGDSAVYLCASSRTGVETQYFGPGTRLLVL.

The chain links TRBV2 to TRBJ2-7; perhaps TRBD1 as D (5 bases). CDR3 length: 15 amino acids. CDR1 and CDR2 from the germline V gene are SNHLY and FYNNEI. The V and J ends lost 1 base and 4 bases respectively, with 14 bases between them. The CDR3 loop is CASSEDLGAGYEQYF. DNA for the CDR3: TGTGCCAGCAGTGAAGACCTAGGGGCTGGTTACGAGCAGTACTTC.

The chain is built from TRBV6-5 and TRBJ2-7; D is undetermined. V gave up 2 bases and J gave up 2 bases, with 13 bases separating them. The CDR3 is made up of 15 amino acids. Germline loops: CDR1 MNHEY, CDR2 SVGAGI. CDR3 nucleotide sequence: TGTGCCAGCAGTTACCGACACACGGATACCTACGAGCAGTACTTC. Its protein is CASSYRHTDTYEQYF.

This chain links TRBV5-1 with TRBJ1-2; D unclear. The germline V and J ends were trimmed by 0 bases and 4 bases, with 7 bases remaining between them. The CDR3 totals 13 residues. Germline V CDR1 and CDR2: SGHRS, YFSETQ. CDR3 sequence reads: CASSLGVSYGYTF. CDR3 coding DNA: TGCGCCAGCAGCTTGGGAGTTTCCTATGGCTACACCTTC.

The V call is TRBV5-1, the J call TRBJ1-3; tentatively, D is TRBD1 (6 bases). Trimming pared 0 bases from V and 0 bases from J, leaving 10 bases between. The length of the CDR3 is 16 residues. CDR1 and CDR2 from the germline V gene are SGHRS and YFSETQ. The CDR3 DNA reads TGCGCCAGCAGCTTGGAGGGGGGGCACTCTGGAAACACCATATATTTT. It codes for CASSLEGGHSGNTIYF.

The chain employs TRBV6-6 and TRBJ2-7; TRBD1 aligns across 8 bases. Germline V lookup: CDR1 MNHNY, CDR2 SVGAGI (reference sequence). The CDR3 loop spans 12 amino acids. The ends lost 11 bases at V and 4 bases at J; junction bases unmatched: 7. CDR3 nucleotide sequence: TGTGCCGGCGGACAGGGCCTATACGAGCAGTACTTC. This gives the protein CAGGQGLYEQYF.

This clone was found a few times. The genes are TRBV30 and TRBJ1-2; maybe TRBD1 (6 bases). V lost 5 bases and J lost 8, with 12 bases in between. CDR1 is GTSNPN, CDR2 SVGIG, per germline (reference sequence). This CDR3 spans 11 amino acids. CDR3 protein: CAWGGSWGYTF. The CDR3 DNA reads TGTGCCTGGGGGGGCTCGTGGGGCTACACCTTC.

The chain recombines TRBV5-1 with TRBJ2-7, with 9 bases aligning to TRBD2. The length of the CDR3 is 17 residues. The V segment lost 0 bases and the J segment 3 bases; nucleotides outside the gene matches: 10. CDR1 and CDR2 (germline): SGHRS, YFSETQ. The DNA for the CDR3 is TGCGCCAGCAGCTTGGATGCTGGCGGGGGGGCCATCTACGAGCAGTACTTC. Protein: CASSLDAGGGAIYEQYF.

V usage is TRBV7-2 and J usage is TRBJ1-2; a weak D match, TRBD1 (5 bases). The CDR3 is 14 amino acids. V lost 3 bases to trimming and J lost 8 bases, with 16 bases between them. CDR1 and CDR2 from the germline V gene are SGHTA and FQGNSA. The CDR3 DNA is TGTGCCAGCAGCTTTAGGACATCCACCCAGGGCTACACCTTC. Protein sequence: CASSFRTSTQGYTF.

This clone was detected only once. The chain recombines TRBV19 with TRBJ2-1; 9 nucleotides agree with TRBD1. V was pared by 0 bases and J by 9 bases, with 9 bases of the junction left unmatched. There are 16 residues in the CDR3. The V gene's germline CDR1 is LNHDA and CDR2 SQIVND (reference sequence). The CDR3 sequence is CASSIDRGTGPGEQFF. In nucleotides, the CDR3 is TGTGCCAGTAGTATAGATAGGGGGACAGGGCCAGGTGAGCAGTTCTTC.